Each of the 16 T cell receptor beta chains below was sequenced from the same sample in a study of blood T cell repertoires in COVID-19. Some clones are missing from TCRdb's copy, which holds only in-frame ones; the method was immunoSEQ multiplex PCR. The sample lists roughly 200,000 clones; around 89% were seen once. The sequenced sample was PBMCs or T cells enriched from blood (not recorded which). These receptors were collected from a man aged 30 to 39 who had recovered from COVID-19.

The chain has TRBV18 and TRBJ2-1; D possibly corresponds to TRBD1 (6 bases). V was cut by 3 bases and J by 0 bases, with 15 bases left in between. The germline CDR1 and CDR2 sequences are KGHSH and LQKENI. The CDR3 is 17 amino acids. This CDR3 reads CASSPAKGGSSYNEQFF. DNA for the CDR3: TGTGCCAGCTCACCTGCCAAAGGGGGTAGCTCCTACAATGAGCAGTTCTTC.

This clone was found a few times. The chain links TRBV6-1 to TRBJ1-1; possibly TRBD1 for D (5 bases). V lost 0 bases and J 4 bases, leaving 12 bases between the germline ends. Germline values: CDR1 MNHNS, CDR2 SASEGT. The CDR3 has 15 amino acids. CDR3 amino acids: CASSEAIGVGTEAFF. CDR3 bases: TGTGCCAGCAGTGAAGCGATAGGGGTAGGCACTGAAGCTTTCTTT.

This clone was found a few times. One junction end does not reproduce the germline sequence, and a read error may be involved. The V gene is TRBV5-5, the J gene TRBJ1-5; 9 bases fit TRBD1. CDR1 is SGHKS and CDR2 is YYEKEE in the germline V gene (reference sequence). The CDR3 is made up of 17 amino acids. DNA of the CDR3: TGTGCCAGCACCTTGATGGGCGCCGGACAGGGGAAGCAGCCCCAGCATTTT. Translation gives CASTLMGAGQGKQPQHF.

The chain recombines TRBV19 with TRBJ2-2, with D possibly matching TRBD2 (6 bases). The germline V gene encodes CDR1 LNHDA and CDR2 SQIVND (reference sequence). Between the trimmed V and J ends, which lost 7 bases and 4 bases, there was a span of 16 bases. CDR3 length: 15 residues. In DNA, the CDR3 is TGTGCCAGTAAGAACGGGGGAGGTATCACCGGGGAGCTGTTTTTT. Its translation: CASKNGGGITGELFF.

The chain recombines TRBV4-2 with TRBJ2-1; TRBD2 agrees at 9 bases. This CDR3 region has 15 residues. Germline CDR1 and CDR2: LGHNA and YNFKEQ. V trimming: 4 bases; J trimming: 5 bases; junction bases outside the gene matches: 6. CDR3 coding DNA: TGTGCCAGCAGCCTTAGCGGGGGCGCCGACAATGAGCAGTTCTTC. Its translation: CASSLSGGADNEQFF.

This chain joins TRBV4-1 and TRBJ2-7; possible D gene TRBD1, 6 bases. In germline, CDR1 is MGHRA, CDR2 YSYEKL. The CDR3 runs 15 residues. V was pared by 5 bases and J by 4 bases, with 18 bases between. The CDR3, as DNA: TGCGCCAGCAGCTCTTTGGACAGTTCGGTTTACGAGCAGTACTTC. Its protein is CASSSLDSSVYEQYF.

This clone was recorded a few times. The chain recombines TRBV7-7 with TRBJ2-1; 9 bases map to TRBD2. Trimming cost V 5 bases and J 4 bases; bases outside gene matches: 6. CDR3 length equals 15 residues. Germline CDR1 and CDR2: SSHAT and FNYEAQ (reference sequence). The DNA of the CDR3 is TGTGCCAGCAGCATCGAGCTAGCGGGGTACAATGAGCAGTTCTTC. Translating gives CASSIELAGYNEQFF.

V gene TRBV2 combines with J gene TRBJ2-3; the match to TRBD1 covers 9 bases. J lost 2 bases, V lost 5 bases, and 14 bases had no gene match. The CDR3 length is 18 residues. Germline CDR1 SNHLY, CDR2 FYNNEI. DNA for the CDR3: TGTGCCAGCAGTTACTTAACAGGGGGCTCGGACCACACAGATACGCAGTATTTT. Amino acids: CASSYLTGGSDHTDTQYF.

The V gene is TRBV18, the J gene TRBJ2-1; 7 nucleotides agree with TRBD1. Germline trimming cut 5 bases from V and 6 bases from J; bases unmatched to any gene: 4. The length of the CDR3 is 13 residues. Germline lookup yields CDR1 KGHSH and CDR2 LQKENI. CDR3 sequence: CASSYTGANEQFF. DNA of the CDR3: TGTGCCAGCTCATACACAGGGGCCAATGAGCAGTTCTTC.

This chain links TRBV6-2 or TRBV6-3 with TRBJ1-4, with D unclear. The CDR3 contains 15 residues. V was trimmed by 5 bases and J by 3 bases, leaving 13 bases between them. The germline CDR1 and CDR2 sequences are MNHEY and SVGEGT. The DNA of the CDR3 is TGTGCCAGCAGTATCTCTAGTAGTGCTAATGAAAAACTGTTTTTT. It encodes CASSISSSANEKLFF.

The rearrangement links TRBV6-5 to TRBJ1-1; D is possibly TRBD1 (5 bases). CDR3 length: 14 residues. Germline CDR1 MNHEY, CDR2 SVGAGI. V was cut by 6 bases and J by 6 bases, with 17 bases left in between. The CDR3 is CASSPATGTSEAFF. CDR3 coding DNA: TGTGCCAGCAGCCCAGCCACAGGAACGTCTGAAGCTTTCTTT.

This clone was seen only a few times. The chain combines TRBV2 with TRBJ1-5; 7 bases line up with TRBD1. CDR1 SNHLY and CDR2 FYNNEI come from the germline V gene. The ends lost 7 bases at V and 4 bases at J; junction bases unmatched: 4. The CDR3 length is 13 residues. DNA of the CDR3: TGTGCCAGCAACACAGGGGTTAATCAGCCCCAGCATTTT. As protein: CASNTGVNQPQHF.

This clone was counted once. The V gene is TRBV14, the J gene TRBJ1-6; no definite D call. V was cut by 1 base and J by 7 bases, with 14 bases left in between. CDR1 and CDR2 from the germline V gene are SGHDN and FVKESK. This CDR3 contains 16 residues. The CDR3 is CASSQAPGGGNSPLHF. In nucleotides, the CDR3 is TGTGCCAGCAGCCAAGCCCCGGGAGGTGGGAATTCACCCCTCCACTTT.

This rearrangement joins TRBV5-8 to TRBJ2-1; possibly TRBD2 for D (5 bases). The CDR3 is 17 residues long. Per germline, CDR1 SGHTS and CDR2 YDEGEE. The ends were cut back, 0 bases at V and 6 bases at J, with 19 bases in the middle. CDR3 loop: CASSLAWLGPGGNEQFF. The CDR3 nucleotides are TGTGCCAGCAGCTTGGCCTGGTTAGGACCAGGAGGCAATGAGCAGTTCTTC.

This chain joins TRBV28 and TRBJ1-6; possible D gene TRBD1, 6 bases. The CDR3 contains 13 residues. Germline assignment: CDR1 MDHEN and CDR2 SYDVKM. V lost 7 bases and J lost 12, with 16 bases in between. The CDR3 sequence is CASTQPGGEPLHF. Written as DNA, the CDR3 is TGTGCCAGCACCCAACCGGGGGGCGAACCCCTCCACTTT.

This chain joins TRBV6-5 and TRBJ1-3, with a weak D call TRBD1 (6 bases). Per germline, CDR1 MNHEY and CDR2 SVGAGI. There are 13 residues in the CDR3. Trimming stripped 8 bases from V and 4 bases from J, with 12 bases between. As DNA, the CDR3 is TGTGCCAGCGCAACAGGGTCAGGAAACACCATATATTTT. The encoded protein is CASATGSGNTIYF.